The 2 T cell receptor beta chains given below trace back to one sample, sequenced in a study of blood T cell repertoires in COVID-19. Here immunoSEQ multiplex PCR was the method, and the copy in TCRdb shows in-frame clones only, minus some. This sample carries about 200,000 clones, roughly 82% of them seen once, and the ten largest clones take approximately 12%. Sequenced: PBMCs or T cells enriched from blood (not recorded which). These receptor sequences come from a man aged 40-49 years who had recovered from COVID-19.

This sequence joins TRBV5-1 and TRBJ2-5; 8 nucleotides agree with TRBD1. This CDR3 is 15 amino acids long. Per the germline V gene, CDR1 is SGHRS and CDR2 is YFSETQ. V trimming: 3 bases; J trimming: 2 bases; junction bases outside the gene matches: 6. CDR3 nucleotides: TGCGCCAGCAGCTCAGGGGGCGCGGGGCAAGAGACCCAGTACTTC. Translation gives CASSSGGAGQETQYF.

This CDR3 reads CASSPGGTSPSTQYF. The CDR3 nucleotides read TGTGCCAGCAGTCCGGGGGGGACTAGCCCTTCTACGCAGTATTTT. The J gene is TRBJ2-3, the V gene TRBV5-4; TRBD2 agrees at 9 bases. Trimming at V came to 5 bases and at J to 8 bases, leaving 12 bases not matched to a gene. This CDR3 comprises 15 residues. In germline, CDR1 is SGHNT, CDR2 YYREEE (reference sequence).